This TCR beta chain was captured in a study of beta chain features in type 1 diabetes. V lost 0 bases and J 4 bases, leaving 14 bases between the germline ends. The germline V gene encodes CDR1 SGDLS and CDR2 YYNGEE. The CDR3 contains 16 residues. Isolated RNA was reverse transcribed in full, so expressed TCRB transcripts were sequenced. Sequencing used immunoSEQ multiplex PCR; TCRdb keeps in-frame clones, though not all of them. The table records some 360,000 clones, around 20% of them present only once. The sample holds a few counts of this clone. Sequenced input: naive CD4+ T cells from blood. The sequence was obtained from a woman aged 18-29 years in good health. This sequence joins TRBV9 and TRBJ2-1; possible D gene TRBD2, 6 bases. CDR3 residues: CASSVALIAEYNEQFF. The CDR3, as DNA: TGTGCCAGCAGCGTAGCTTTGATAGCGGAATACAATGAGCAGTTCTTC.